The entry that follows covers one T cell receptor (beta chain) sequence. Antigen unknown. The whole isolated RNA underwent reverse transcription, so sequencing captured expressed TCRB transcripts. Repertoires were generated with immunoSEQ multiplex PCR, while TCRdb's copy carries only in-frame clones and drops some. The repertoire includes over 20,000 clones, about 50% of them detected once, and 0.37% sits in the top ten. The data were taken from a study of beta chain features in type 1 diabetes. General study points: Across all four CD4+ subsets, people with type 1 diabetes showed modestly shorter TCRB CDR3s.

The TCR sequence derives from a man aged 18 to 35 with type 1 diabetes. Sequenced: stem cell memory CD4+ T cells from blood.

The CDR3 coding sequence is TGTGCCAGCAGCGTTATTCCTCACGAAGGACAAAGTCGGGCCAACGTCCTGACTTTC. Translation gives CASSVIPHEGQSRANVLTF. V and J are TRBV7-1 and TRBJ2-6, with a weak D call TRBD1 (5 bases). TRBV7-1 is an ORF, and what it does is uncertain. V was trimmed by 5 bases and J by 5 bases, leaving 25 bases between them. The CDR3 spans 19 residues.